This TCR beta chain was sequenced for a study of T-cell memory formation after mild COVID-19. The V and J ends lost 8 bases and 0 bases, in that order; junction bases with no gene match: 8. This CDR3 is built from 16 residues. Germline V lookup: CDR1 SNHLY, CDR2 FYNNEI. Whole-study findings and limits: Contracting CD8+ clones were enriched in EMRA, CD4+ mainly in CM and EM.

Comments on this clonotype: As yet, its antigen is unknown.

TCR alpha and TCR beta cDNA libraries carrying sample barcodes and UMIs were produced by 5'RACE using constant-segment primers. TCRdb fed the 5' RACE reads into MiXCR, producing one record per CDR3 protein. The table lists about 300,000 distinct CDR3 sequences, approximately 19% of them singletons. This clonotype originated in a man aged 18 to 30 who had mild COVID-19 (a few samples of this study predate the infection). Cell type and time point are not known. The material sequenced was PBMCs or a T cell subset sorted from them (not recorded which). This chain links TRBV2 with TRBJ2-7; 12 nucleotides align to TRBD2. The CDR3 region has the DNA TGTGCCAGCTGGGGTCTAGCGGGGGGGACCTCCTACGAGCAGTACTTC. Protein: CASWGLAGGTSYEQYF.